These 25 T cell receptor beta chains originate from one sample sequenced in a study of blood T cells in healthy people across ages. The authors ran a second PCR of roughly 6 to 12 cycles using a sample-barcoded 5' primer and a J-beta primer mix. TCRdb fed the 5' RACE reads into MiXCR, producing one record per CDR3 protein. The sample contains roughly 2 million distinct CDR3 sequences, approximately 50% of which appear only once. Source material: blood. The receptors stem from a middle-aged woman in good health.

The rearrangement joins TRBV6-5 to TRBJ2-1; D remains unclear. This CDR3 contains 16 residues. V was clipped by 0 bases and J by 1 base, with 10 bases between them. In germline, CDR1 is MNHEY, CDR2 SVGAGI. CDR3 in DNA: TGTGCCAGCAGTTACTCAGGTGGGGTATCCTACAATGAGCAGTTCTTC. Amino acid sequence: CASSYSGGVSYNEQFF.

At least ten counts were recorded for this clonotype. V is TRBV5-1 and J is TRBJ2-5; the match to TRBD1 covers 7 bases. J lost 5 bases, V lost 4 bases, and 8 bases had no gene match. The germline CDR1 and CDR2 sequences are SGHRS and YFSETQ. The CDR3 has 14 residues. The CDR3: CASSVDRVRETQYF. CDR3 DNA sequence: TGCGCCAGCAGCGTTGACAGGGTTCGGGAGACCCAGTACTTC.

This clonotype has only a few counts. V usage is TRBV20-1 and J usage is TRBJ2-3; D possibly corresponds to TRBD2 (7 bases). CDR1 DFQATT and CDR2 SNEGSKA come from the germline V gene (reference sequence). This CDR3 has 16 residues. V lost 1 base and J 1 base, leaving 15 bases between the germline ends. The CDR3 region is CSARAGGSIGTDTQYF. The DNA for the CDR3 is TGCAGTGCTAGAGCGGGGGGCTCGATCGGCACAGATACGCAGTATTTT.

V usage is TRBV7-9 and J usage is TRBJ2-1; unclear D gene. CDR1 SEHNR and CDR2 FQNEAQ come from the germline V gene (reference sequence). There are 13 residues in the CDR3. Trimming removed 8 bases at V and 7 bases at J, with 15 bases between. Here the CDR3 reads CASSVGGRNEQFF. The CDR3 DNA reads as TGTGCCAGCTCGGTGGGTGGGCGGAATGAGCAGTTCTTC.

The count of this clonotype is one. The J gene is TRBJ2-7, the V gene TRBV20-1; TRBD2 matches at 9 bases. Trimming at V came to 6 bases and at J to 0 bases, leaving 15 bases not matched to a gene. This CDR3 spans 17 amino acids. Germline V gene lookup returns CDR1 DFQATT and CDR2 SNEGSKA (reference sequence). The CDR3 DNA reads as TGCAGTGCGCGAGGGCTAGCGGGGCGGGGAAGCTCCTACGAGCAGTACTTC. Protein product: CSARGLAGRGSSYEQYF.

This clonotype was seen more than once but under ten times. This CDR3 reads CSVANRRDTQYF. The CDR3 nucleotides are TGCAGCGTTGCCAACAGGCGGGATACGCAGTATTTT. The rearrangement links TRBV29-1 to TRBJ2-3; maybe TRBD1 (5 bases). Germline loops: CDR1 SQVTM, CDR2 ANQGSEA. V was clipped by 4 bases and J by 6 bases, with 11 bases between them. This CDR3 contains 12 residues.

The CDR3 loop is CASSSTGYGEQFF. CDR3 DNA sequence: TGTGCCAGCAGTTCGACAGGGTACGGTGAGCAGTTCTTC. The chain employs TRBV27 and TRBJ2-1; TRBD1 matches at 7 bases. CDR3 length equals 13 residues. Germline trimming cut 4 bases from V and 9 bases from J; bases unmatched to any gene: 6. CDR1 is MNHEY and CDR2 is SMNVEV in the germline V gene (reference sequence).

Turning to this clonotype: It is unclear where the CDR3 begins or ends on the DNA, so no DNA is shown, and the CDR3 is as TCRdb lists it. The CDR3 sequence is CATSVPNGQEETQYF. The J gene is TRBJ2-5, the V gene TRBV24-1; the D segment call TRBD1 is taken from the table without a DNA check. Germline assignment: CDR1 KGHDR and CDR2 SFDVKD. The CDR3 is 15 amino acids in total, end residues counted.

This clonotype has only a few counts. The V gene is TRBV7-9, the J gene TRBJ1-1; 7 nucleotides align to TRBD1. V dropped 5 bases and J dropped 2; count of bases not matched to a gene: 8. The CDR3 is made up of 15 amino acids. CDR1 and CDR2 from the germline V gene are SEHNR and FQNEAQ (reference sequence). For the CDR3, the DNA is TGTGCCAGCAGCCGCAATACAGGGGTAAACACTGAAGCTTTCTTT. Its protein product is CASSRNTGVNTEAFF.

The J gene is TRBJ2-7, the V gene TRBV12-3 or TRBV12-4, with a weak D call TRBD2 (5 bases). Trimming cost V 5 bases and J 2 bases, with 13 bases left between them. The CDR3 has 14 residues. The CDR3 nucleotides read TGTGCCAGCAGTCTGTCGGGATCCGCCTACGAGCAGTACTTC. As protein: CASSLSGSAYEQYF.

This clonotype was picked up a small number of times. This chain joins TRBV20-1 and TRBJ2-5, with D possibly matching TRBD1 (6 bases). Germline values: CDR1 DFQATT, CDR2 SNEGSKA (reference sequence). V lost 3 bases, J lost 2 bases, and 16 bases lay in between. The CDR3 covers 15 residues. CDR3 protein: CSARGGGVHQETQYF. The CDR3 DNA follows: TGCAGTGCTAGGGGTGGGGGCGTCCATCAAGAGACCCAGTACTTC.

The chain joins TRBV6-6 to TRBJ1-2, with 9 positions matching TRBD1. In germline, CDR1 is MNHNY, CDR2 SVGAGI (reference sequence). The CDR3 loop spans 14 amino acids. The V and J ends lost 8 bases and 2 bases, in that order; junction bases with no gene match: 6. CDR3 DNA sequence: TGTGCCAGCTATCCCGGACAGGGGAACTATGGCTACACCTTC. Residues: CASYPGQGNYGYTF.

The V call is TRBV13, the J call TRBJ1-2; maybe TRBD1 (5 bases). CDR1 and CDR2 from the germline V gene are PRHDT and FYEKMQ (reference sequence). The length of the CDR3 is 14 residues. Deletions cut 4 bases from V and 4 bases from J, with 13 bases between. In DNA form, the CDR3 reads TGTGCCAGCAGCTCCTCGGGGGTTAGCTATGGCTACACCTTC. This gives the protein CASSSSGVSYGYTF. Full variable domain (outside the CDR3, taken from reference TRBV13 and TRBJ1-2): AAGVIQSPRHLIKEKRETATLKCYPIPRHDTVYWYQQGPGQDPQFLISFYEKMQSDKGSIPDRFSAQQFSDYHSELNMSSLELGDSALYFCASSSSGVSYGYTFGSGTRLTVV.

The V call is TRBV6-2 or TRBV6-3, the J call TRBJ2-4; D is uncertain. The ends were cut back, 2 bases at V and 13 bases at J, with 15 bases in the middle. CDR3 length equals 13 residues. The germline gives CDR1 MNHEY, CDR2 SVGEGT. The CDR3 bases are TGTGCCAGCAGTTACAATACAGCCCAGGAGCAGTACTTC. It encodes CASSYNTAQEQYF.

This clonotype was detected only a few times. The chain has TRBV7-9 and TRBJ2-3; D is possibly TRBD1 (8 bases). Trimming left V 3 bases short and J 2 bases short, with 18 bases between. The CDR3 runs to 17 residues. The germline V gene encodes CDR1 SEHNR and CDR2 FQNEAQ (reference sequence). The DNA for the CDR3 is TGTGCCAGCAGCTTCCTACAGGGGGAGGGGGCCACAGATACGCAGTATTTT. Translation gives CASSFLQGEGATDTQYF.

This chain joins TRBV10-3 and TRBJ2-1; 15 bases are a match to TRBD2. J gave up 6 bases and V 6 bases, and 9 bases lay outside the gene matches. The CDR3 is 17 residues long. In germline, CDR1 is ENHRY, CDR2 SYGVKD. CDR3 sequence: CAIRAGLAGGPANEQFF. Here the CDR3 DNA reads TGTGCCATCAGGGCGGGACTAGCGGGGGGCCCGGCCAATGAGCAGTTCTTC.

This clonotype was seen more than once but under ten times. The DNA for the CDR3 is TGCGCCAGCAGCTTGAGAAGCGGGGGAGGGCACGAGCAGTACTTC. Its translation: CASSLRSGGGHEQYF. The chain carries TRBV5-1 and TRBJ2-7; 8 bases match TRBD2. CDR1 SGHRS and CDR2 YFSETQ come from the germline V gene. V lost 1 base to trimming and J lost 5 bases; unmatched junction nucleotides: 8. The CDR3 covers 15 residues. The full variable domain, rest sourced from reference TRBV5-1 and TRBJ2-7, is KAGVTQTPRYLIKTRGQQVTLSCSPISGHRSVSWYQQTPGQGLQFLFEYFSETQRNKGNFPGRFSGRQFSNSRSEMNVSTLELGDSALYLCASSLRSGGGHEQYFGPGTRLTVT.

A few counts support this clonotype. The chain has TRBV28 and TRBJ2-1; a possible D gene is TRBD1 (7 bases). The CDR3 contains 15 residues. The germline CDR1 and CDR2 sequences are MDHEN and SYDVKM. The ends were cut back, 7 bases at V and 0 bases at J, with 13 bases in the middle. CDR3 protein: CASIRGASSYNEQFF. The CDR3, as DNA: TGTGCCAGCATCAGGGGGGCTTCCTCCTACAATGAGCAGTTCTTC.

This clonotype came up once. V and J are TRBV20-1 and TRBJ2-4, with a possible D match to TRBD2 (5 bases). The J call could be wrong; TRBJ2-7 is a better fit for the DNA end. The CDR3 length is 13 residues. The germline gives CDR1 DFQATT, CDR2 SNEGSKA (reference sequence). For the CDR3, the DNA is TGCAGTGCTATTGCGGAGGTAGAGGACGAGCAGTACTTC. This codes for CSAIAEVEDEQYF.

This clonotype was recorded once. The gene calls are TRBV28 and TRBJ2-5, with D maybe TRBD1 (7 bases). Germline-derived CDR1 and CDR2 are MDHEN and SYDVKM. The CDR3 runs to 13 residues. Trimming pared 10 bases from V and 4 bases from J, leaving 16 bases between. CDR3 protein: CATLRQGLETQYF. In DNA form, the CDR3 reads TGTGCCACCCTGCGACAGGGACTAGAGACCCAGTACTTC.

V and J are TRBV20-1 and TRBJ2-3; D unclear. The CDR3 has 14 residues. V was cut by 0 bases and J by 0 bases, with 7 bases left in between. The germline gives CDR1 DFQATT, CDR2 SNEGSKA (reference sequence). The CDR3 region has the DNA TGCAGTGCTAGAGATATCCAGAGCACAGATACGCAGTATTTT. Its translation is CSARDIQSTDTQYF.

A few counts support this clonotype. The chain is built from TRBV20-1 and TRBJ2-6; D not certain. This CDR3 spans 14 amino acids. The germline CDR1 and CDR2 sequences are DFQATT and SNEGSKA (reference sequence). V lost 6 bases to trimming and J lost 1 base, with 10 bases between them. The DNA for the CDR3 is TGCAGTGCGCCCCCTAGGTCTGGGGCCAACGTCCTGACTTTC. It codes for CSAPPRSGANVLTF.

This chain joins TRBV20-1 and TRBJ2-3; 8 bases are a match to TRBD1. The CDR3 has 15 residues. CDR1 and CDR2 from the germline V gene are DFQATT and SNEGSKA (reference sequence). CDR3 DNA: TGCGGCCCTGGGGGCGCCAGGGGGCACACAGATACGCAGTATTTT. Translation gives CGPGGARGHTDTQYF.

This clonotype was counted a few times. The chain links TRBV19 to TRBJ2-1; D is unclear. This CDR3 spans 13 amino acids. V was cut by 6 bases and J by 3 bases, with 9 bases left in between. Germline values: CDR1 LNHDA, CDR2 SQIVND (reference sequence). The chain's CDR3 is CASRSVHYNEQFF. Here the CDR3 DNA reads TGTGCCAGTAGGTCGGTGCACTACAATGAGCAGTTCTTC.

This clonotype was counted a few times. The chain recombines TRBV20-1 with TRBJ1-6, with 9 bases matching TRBD1. Germline CDR1 DFQATT, CDR2 SNEGSKA (reference sequence). The CDR3 spans 18 residues. V trimming: 5 bases; J trimming: 9 bases; junction bases outside the gene matches: 20. Here the CDR3 reads CSAVEPGTGTGFGSPLHF. The CDR3 DNA reads TGCAGTGCTGTGGAGCCCGGGACAGGGACAGGTTTCGGTTCACCCCTCCACTTT.